These 32 T cell receptor beta chains came from one sample sequenced in a study of CD8 T cells in Susac syndrome. cDNA came from about 0.51 to 1 ug RNA primed by random hexamers. One entry per CDR3 protein, called by TCRdb with MiXCR from the immunoSEQ multiplex PCR reads. The table has approximately 94,000 distinct CDR3 sequences, about 96% seen once. Sequencing was carried out using CD8+ T cells from PBMCs. Source of these receptors: a human donor with Susac syndrome.

The count of this clonotype is one. J is TRBJ2-6 and V is TRBV13, with D perhaps given as TRBD1 or TRBD2 (5 bases each). Trimming took off 0 bases at V and 15 bases at J, with 21 bases between the two ends. The CDR3 is made up of 16 amino acids. Looked up from germline, CDR1 is PRHDT and CDR2 is FYEKMQ (reference sequence). The CDR3 DNA reads as TGTGCCAGCAGCTTAGGCTCTGGGGGTAGAGGGAAGGACCTGACTTTC. Translation gives CASSLGSGGRGKDLTF. Full variable domain (missing parts from reference TRBV13 and TRBJ2-6): AAGVIQSPRHLIKEKRETATLKCYPIPRHDTVYWYQQGPGQDPQFLISFYEKMQSDKGSIPDRFSAQQFSDYHSELNMSSLELGDSALYFCASSLGSGGRGKDLTFGAGSRLTVL.

CDR3 sequence reads: CASSQDIGRTGYEQYF. DNA of the CDR3: TGTGCCAGCAGCCAAGATATAGGGAGGACTGGCTACGAGCAGTACTTC. The chain employs TRBV3-1 and TRBJ2-7; maybe TRBD2 (6 bases). Germline values: CDR1 LGHDT, CDR2 YNNKEL (reference sequence). The CDR3 consists of 16 residues. V was trimmed by 0 bases and J by 3 bases, leaving 15 bases between them.

The genes are TRBV23-1 and TRBJ2-7, with 7 bases lining up with TRBD1. TRBV23-1 is filed as an ORF, its function uncertain. The V and J ends lost 3 bases and 0 bases, in that order; junction bases with no gene match: 11. The CDR3 sequence is 17 residues long. The CDR3 spells CASSHTSGTETSYEQYF. The CDR3, as DNA: TGCGCCAGCAGTCATACTTCCGGGACAGAAACCTCCTACGAGCAGTACTTC.

The chain employs TRBV10-3 and TRBJ2-1; no clear D. The CDR3 spans 13 residues. The germline V gene has CDR1 ENHRY and CDR2 SYGVKD. V lost 4 bases, J lost 6 bases, and 10 bases lay in between. CDR3 sequence reads: CAISVQGGNEQFF. The CDR3 DNA sequence: TGTGCCATCAGTGTGCAAGGTGGCAATGAGCAGTTCTTC.

This chain uses TRBV11-2 with TRBJ2-7; D tentatively reads TRBD1 or TRBD2 (6 bases each). Germline CDR1 SGHAT, CDR2 FQNNGV. Trimming took off 5 bases at V and 2 bases at J, with 16 bases between the two ends. The CDR3 runs 15 residues. The CDR3 DNA follows: TGTGCCAGCAGCCCTCGTGGGGGGCTCACCTACGAGCAGTACTTC. This gives the protein CASSPRGGLTYEQYF.

The V and J genes are TRBV5-1 and TRBJ1-1; D gene unclear. The CDR3 totals 16 residues. V lost 7 bases to trimming and J lost 1 base, with 20 bases between them. Looked up from germline, CDR1 is SGHRS and CDR2 is YFSETQ. The CDR3 DNA follows: TGCGCCAGCGGAGCTCACACTAGCGGAAAGAACACTGAAGCTTTCTTT. Amino acid sequence: CASGAHTSGKNTEAFF.

The V and J genes are TRBV20-1 and TRBJ2-1; 7 nucleotides align to TRBD1. The CDR3 consists of 12 residues. CDR1 and CDR2 from the germline V gene are DFQATT and SNEGSKA (reference sequence). J gave up 7 bases and V 5 bases, and 5 bases lay outside the gene matches. The CDR3 DNA follows: TGCAGTGCTGCCCAGGGGGAAAATGAGCAGTTCTTC. It translates to CSAAQGENEQFF.

The gene calls are TRBV12-5 and TRBJ1-1, with unresolved D. V was clipped by 0 bases and J by 10 bases, with 12 bases between them. Germline V gives CDR1 LGHNT, CDR2 FRNRAP. CDR3 length: 13 amino acids. The CDR3 protein is CASGLVGSPGAFF. The CDR3 coding sequence is TGTGCTAGTGGTTTGGTAGGGAGCCCTGGAGCTTTCTTT. The full variable domain, completed using reference TRBV12-5 and TRBJ1-1, is DARVTQTPRHKVTEMGQEVTMRCQPILGHNTVFWYRQTMMQGLELLAYFRNRAPLDDSGMPKDRFSAEMPDATLATLKIQPSEPRDSAVYFCASGLVGSPGAFFGQGTRLTVV.

The rearrangement links TRBV7-9 to TRBJ2-3; 8 bases line up with TRBD2. Losses at the gene ends were 4 bases for V and 2 bases for J; bases not matched to a gene: 2. The CDR3 runs 14 residues. CDR1 SEHNR and CDR2 FQNEAQ come from the germline V gene (reference sequence). The CDR3: CASSSAGVTDTQYF. For the CDR3, the DNA is TGTGCCAGCAGCTCAGCGGGGGTCACAGATACGCAGTATTTT.

The V gene is TRBV9, the J gene TRBJ2-7, with 11 bases identical to TRBD2. The germline CDR1 and CDR2 sequences are SGDLS and YYNGEE. There are 15 residues in the CDR3. J gave up 1 base and V 4 bases, and 4 bases lay outside the gene matches. The CDR3 spells CASSQGLAESYEQYF. CDR3 DNA: TGTGCCAGCAGCCAGGGACTAGCGGAGTCCTACGAGCAGTACTTC.

The chain combines TRBV29-1 with TRBJ2-5; D gene uncertain. V shed 6 bases and J shed 5 bases, with 7 bases lying between them. The CDR3 sequence is 10 residues long. Germline loops: CDR1 SQVTM, CDR2 ANQGSEA. The CDR3 DNA reads as TGCAGCGTAGATCAGGAGACCCAGTACTTC. Amino acids: CSVDQETQYF.

This clonotype has just one count. The CDR3 coding sequence is TGCAGCGTTGAAGCGCAGGGAGCAGGAGGCTACACCTTC. Amino acids: CSVEAQGAGGYTF. This sequence joins TRBV29-1 and TRBJ1-2, with D tentatively TRBD1 (5 bases). V lost 1 base to trimming and J lost 8 bases, with 14 bases between them. The CDR3 has 13 amino acids. The germline V gene encodes CDR1 SQVTM and CDR2 ANQGSEA.

The J gene is TRBJ2-1, the V gene TRBV20-1, with 8 bases fitting TRBD2. Germline-derived CDR1 and CDR2 are DFQATT and SNEGSKA (reference sequence). Trimming took 5 bases from V and 8 from J; bases not matched to a gene: 17. The CDR3 length is 16 residues. CDR3: CSADRTSSRGGHEQFF. The CDR3, as DNA: TGCAGTGCTGACAGGACTAGCTCAAGAGGTGGGCATGAGCAGTTCTTC.

V gene TRBV27 combines with J gene TRBJ1-5; D might be TRBD1 (6 bases). The CDR3 extends over 13 amino acids. V lost 5 bases, J lost 5 bases, and 10 bases lay in between. Germline V gives CDR1 MNHEY, CDR2 SMNVEV (reference sequence). The CDR3 here is CASSPDSHQPQHF. The CDR3 DNA follows: TGTGCCAGCAGTCCGGACAGCCATCAGCCCCAGCATTTT.

The chain links TRBV11-1 to TRBJ2-7, with TRBD2 identical over 10 bases. Germline V gene data show CDR1 as SGHAT and CDR2 as FQDESV (reference sequence). Trimming removed 4 bases from V and 3 bases from J; junction bases left unmatched: 6. This CDR3 region has 15 residues. The DNA of the CDR3 is TGTGCCAGCAGCTCCCCCACTAGCGGGGACTACGAGCAGTACTTC. Translating gives CASSSPTSGDYEQYF.

The chain joins TRBV29-1 to TRBJ2-7; D is perhaps TRBD1 (5 bases). V shed 0 bases and J shed 10 bases, with 10 bases lying between them. Germline V gene lookup returns CDR1 SQVTM and CDR2 ANQGSEA. The CDR3 spans 11 residues. The CDR3 sequence: CSVEDSGHQYF. The CDR3 region has the DNA TGCAGCGTTGAAGACAGTGGACATCAGTACTTC.

This chain connects TRBV5-4 to TRBJ2-1; D is unclear. The germline V and J ends were trimmed by 4 bases and 7 bases, with 9 bases remaining between them. CDR3 length: 12 amino acids. Germline V gene data show CDR1 as SGHNT and CDR2 as YYREEE (reference sequence). In nucleotides, the CDR3 is TGTGCCAGCAGCGGAGAGGCAAATGAGCAGTTCTTC. Translated: CASSGEANEQFF.

V usage is TRBV4-1 and J usage is TRBJ2-7, with D unclear. Per the germline V gene, CDR1 is MGHRA and CDR2 is YSYEKL. CDR3 size: 14 residues. Trimming stripped 6 bases from V and 6 bases from J, with 18 bases between. The CDR3 coding sequence is TGCGCCAGCAGACGCTCGTTGAGCGAGCCCGAGCAGTACTTC. This encodes CASRRSLSEPEQYF.

This chain joins TRBV25-1 and TRBJ2-1, with 10 nucleotides matching TRBD1. This CDR3 is built from 12 residues. Germline CDR1 reads MGHDK; CDR2 reads SYGVNS. V dropped 8 bases and J dropped 8; count of bases not matched to a gene: 3. The CDR3 loop reads CASRQGAYEQFF. CDR3 nucleotides: TGTGCCAGCCGACAGGGGGCTTATGAGCAGTTCTTC.

The V gene is TRBV29-1, the J gene TRBJ2-7, with D unresolved. V shed 6 bases and J shed 2 bases, with 14 bases lying between them. CDR3 length: 13 residues. Germline V gene data show CDR1 as SQVTM and CDR2 as ANQGSEA. In DNA, the CDR3 is TGCAGCGTATCCCAGGTTCCCCCCTACGAGCAGTACTTC. The encoded protein is CSVSQVPPYEQYF.

V gene TRBV28 combines with J gene TRBJ2-7, with TRBD1 matching over 8 bases. Per the germline V gene, CDR1 is MDHEN and CDR2 is SYDVKM. The CDR3 runs 15 residues. The V and J ends lost 3 bases and 4 bases, in that order; junction bases with no gene match: 8. CDR3 sequence (DNA): TGTGCCAGCAGTTTCTGGTCAGGGGGCACGTACGAGCAGTACTTC. Its protein product is CASSFWSGGTYEQYF.

This sequence joins TRBV29-1 and TRBJ2-7; 10 bases are shared with TRBD1. The ends lost 6 bases at V and 3 bases at J; junction bases unmatched: 11. In germline, CDR1 is SQVTM, CDR2 ANQGSEA. This CDR3 region has 15 residues. CDR3 sequence: CSVAGQGRKIYEQYF. The CDR3 coding sequence is TGCAGCGTCGCGGGACAGGGGAGGAAAATCTACGAGCAGTACTTC.

The chain uses TRBV27 and TRBJ1-1, with D possibly TRBD1 on 6 matching bases. The germline V and J ends were trimmed by 8 bases and 4 bases, with 14 bases remaining between them. The CDR3 is 13 amino acids. CDR1 and CDR2 (germline): MNHEY, SMNVEV (reference sequence). The CDR3 reads CASWRTAFTEAFF. Written as DNA, the CDR3 is TGTGCCAGCTGGCGGACAGCCTTCACTGAAGCTTTCTTT.

The chain couples TRBV29-1 to TRBJ1-2, with D unclear. Germline values: CDR1 SQVTM, CDR2 ANQGSEA. The CDR3 sequence is 11 residues long. Trimming pared 4 bases from V and 8 bases from J, leaving 11 bases between. CDR3 in amino acids: CSVVFREGYTF. CDR3 coding DNA: TGCAGCGTTGTGTTTCGCGAAGGCTACACCTTC.

This chain links TRBV6-1 with TRBJ2-3; TRBD2 matches 12 bases. The CDR3 runs to 16 residues. Per germline, CDR1 MNHNS and CDR2 SASEGT. V shed 6 bases, J shed 4 bases, and the junction held 8 bases outside the gene matches. The CDR3 nucleotides are TGTGCCAGCAGACCGGGGACTAGCGGGTTCCCAGATACGCAGTATTTT. It translates to CASRPGTSGFPDTQYF.

In nucleotides, the CDR3 is TGTGCCAGCAGCTTAGCTGGGTACCGGGAGACCCAGTACTTC. Its protein product is CASSLAGYRETQYF. The chain carries TRBV7-9 and TRBJ2-5; D remains ambiguous. V was shortened by 0 bases and J by 5 bases, with 10 bases between the two germline ends. The germline V gene encodes CDR1 SEHNR and CDR2 FQNEAQ (reference sequence). The CDR3 spans 14 residues.

This clonotype was seen only once. The rearrangement joins TRBV20-1 to TRBJ2-7, with no clear D. V gave up 6 bases and J gave up 4 bases, with 10 bases separating them. There are 11 residues in the CDR3. Germline V CDR1 and CDR2: DFQATT, SNEGSKA (reference sequence). The CDR3 loop reads CSAPSAYEQYF. The CDR3 nucleotides read TGCAGTGCCCCCTCCGCGTACGAGCAGTACTTC.

The chain joins TRBV20-1 to TRBJ2-1; a possible D gene is TRBD1 (5 bases). Germline lookup yields CDR1 DFQATT and CDR2 SNEGSKA (reference sequence). Trimming removed 0 bases from V and 8 bases from J, with 11 bases in between. The CDR3 is 13 residues long. CDR3 residues: CSARDVDSYEQFF. CDR3 coding DNA: TGCAGTGCTAGAGACGTTGACAGTTATGAGCAGTTCTTC.

The chain joins TRBV4-1 to TRBJ2-5; D gene uncertain. Per the germline V gene, CDR1 is MGHRA and CDR2 is YSYEKL. V was clipped by 4 bases and J by 6 bases, with 12 bases between them. This CDR3 has 13 residues. CDR3 region: CASSPLDPKTQYF. The CDR3 nucleotides read TGCGCCAGCAGCCCCTTAGATCCGAAGACCCAGTACTTC.

This rearrangement joins TRBV20-1 to TRBJ1-3; 9 bases map to TRBD1. The CDR3 runs to 13 residues. V shed 6 bases and J 3 bases; nucleotides not matched to a gene: 3. Germline loops: CDR1 DFQATT, CDR2 SNEGSKA (reference sequence). The DNA of the CDR3 is TGCAGTGCCCTGGGACAGGGTGGAAACACCATATATTTT. Its translation: CSALGQGGNTIYF.

V gene TRBV7-8 combines with J gene TRBJ2-2; D perhaps matches TRBD2 (6 bases). Trimming shortened V by 8 bases and J by 0 bases, and 10 bases separated the two germline ends. Looked up from germline, CDR1 is SGHVS and CDR2 is FQNEAQ. The CDR3 contains 14 residues. CDR3 protein: CASGRGPNTGELFF. The CDR3 region has the DNA TGTGCCAGCGGGCGGGGACCGAACACCGGGGAGCTGTTTTTT. Variable domain in full (rest from reference TRBV7-8 and TRBJ2-2): GAGVSQSPRYKVAKRGQDVALRCDPISGHVSLFWYQQALGQGPEFLTYFQNEAQLDKSGLPSDRFFAERPEGSVSTLKIQRTQQEDSAVYLCASGRGPNTGELFFGEGSRLTVL.

The chain employs TRBV21-1 and TRBJ1-6; the table's TRBD1 call for D was not verified on the DNA. TRBV21-1 is recorded as a pseudogene. The CDR3 is 13 residues long. CDR3 bases: TGTGCCAGCAGCAAGGGCAGGGCGGCACCCCTCCACTTT. This encodes CASSKGRAAPLHF.